The rows below give T cell receptor beta chains drawn from one sample of a study of blood T cell repertoires in COVID-19. Repertoires were generated with immunoSEQ multiplex PCR, while TCRdb's copy carries only in-frame clones and drops some. This sample has about 150,000 clones, with about 87% found just once. Sequencing was performed on peripheral blood. Source of these receptors: a woman older than 75 with COVID-19, enrolled during active disease. The CDR3 runs from the conserved cysteine through the conserved F or W. D genes are given only for firm matches. The size of a clone is reported for some rows only, either as once, few or many, or as a class for expanded clones.

CDR3nt,CDR3aa,d_gene,v_gene,j_gene,abundance
TGTGCCAGTAGGGCGGGTTTATTCTACAATGAGCAGTTCTTC,CASRAGLFYNEQFF,-,TRBV19,TRBJ2-1,-
TGTGCCAGCAGCCCTCGACAGGGGTGGACAGATACGCAGTATTTT,CASSPRQGWTDTQYF,TRBD1,TRBV3-1/TRBV3-2,TRBJ2-3,-
TGTGCCAGCAGTTCCGGGACAGGGGATTTTCAGCCCCAGCATTTT,CASSSGTGDFQPQHF,TRBD1,TRBV6-5,TRBJ1-5,-
TGTGCCACGAAAATAGCGGGAGGGTTCAACACCGGGGAGCTGTTTTTT,CATKIAGGFNTGELFF,TRBD2,TRBV10-3,TRBJ2-2,-
TGTGCCAGCAGACCTAGCCCAGCCTACGAGCAGTACTTC,CASRPSPAYEQYF,-,TRBV2,TRBJ2-7,-
TGTGCCATCAGTGAGGCCGACAGTCAGCCCCAGCATTTT,CAISEADSQPQHF,-,TRBV10-3,TRBJ1-5,-
TGTGCCAGCAGCCCCGAGTATAATTCACCCCTCCACTTT,CASSPEYNSPLHF,-,TRBV6-5,TRBJ1-6,-
TGCGCCAGCAGCCAAGAAGTGAGTCGAAACACTGAAGCTTTCTTT,CASSQEVSRNTEAFF,-,TRBV4-3,TRBJ1-1,-
TGTGCCAGCAGCTTGGGGTCTGAGCGCACTGAAGCTTTCTTT,CASSLGSERTEAFF,-,TRBV5-4,TRBJ1-1,once
TGTGCCAGCAGCTTGATGTCCTTAACTGGGGCCAACGTCCTGACTTTC,CASSLMSLTGANVLTF,-,TRBV5-4,TRBJ2-6,-
TGTGCCAGCTCACCACGTTGGGGCAGACCCCTCCACTTT,CASSPRWGRPLHF,-,TRBV18,TRBJ1-6,-
TGTGCCCCTAGCGGGATACGGGACAGGGGTGCTCACGAGCAGTACTTC,CAPSGIRDRGAHEQYF,-,TRBV24-1,TRBJ2-7,-
TGTGCCAGCATTGCGGACAGTAGCAATCAGCCCCAGCATTTT,CASIADSSNQPQHF,-,TRBV28,TRBJ1-5,-
TGCGCCAGCAGCCAAGATCCCCGGATCTCGGGGGAGACCCAGTACTTC,CASSQDPRISGETQYF,-,TRBV4-3,TRBJ2-5,-
TGTGCCAGCAGTATAACCGGGACAGGGACCGCTGGTGAAGCTTTCTTT,CASSITGTGTAGEAFF,TRBD1,TRBV27,TRBJ1-1,-
TGCGCCAGCAGCCCAGGGACAGGGGGGACAGATACGCAGTATTTT,CASSPGTGGTDTQYF,TRBD1,TRBV5-1,TRBJ2-3,-
TGTGCCAGCTCACCAACAGGGGTGGAGCAGTTCTTC,CASSPTGVEQFF,TRBD1,TRBV18,TRBJ2-1,-